This TCR beta chain is drawn from a study of graft-versus-host responses after intestinal transplantation. Here immunoSEQ multiplex PCR was the method, and the copy in TCRdb shows in-frame clones only, minus some. The table shows roughly 73,000 clones, with roughly 87% occurring only once. With regard to this clone: Its antigen is undetermined.

Study-level points and caveats: Marrow from the recipient contained GvH clones, some of which had appeared first in ileum or blood. There was an association between peak levels of circulating GvH clones and early post-transplant HvG declines.

The source is a human donor who was the organ donor for an intestinal transplant. Sequenced here: unstimulated CD8+ T cells sorted from spleen or lymph node cells, sampled before transplant.

In DNA, the CDR3 is TGTGCCAGCAGTCCCGGGACAGGCTTGGATGAGCAGTTCTTC. Translated: CASSPGTGLDEQFF. The gene calls are TRBV4-2 and TRBJ2-1; TRBD1 aligns across 8 bases. The J segment lost 8 bases and the V segment lost 6 bases, leaving 9 bases of the junction unmatched. CDR1 is LGHNA and CDR2 is YNFKEQ in the germline V gene. The CDR3 contains 14 residues.